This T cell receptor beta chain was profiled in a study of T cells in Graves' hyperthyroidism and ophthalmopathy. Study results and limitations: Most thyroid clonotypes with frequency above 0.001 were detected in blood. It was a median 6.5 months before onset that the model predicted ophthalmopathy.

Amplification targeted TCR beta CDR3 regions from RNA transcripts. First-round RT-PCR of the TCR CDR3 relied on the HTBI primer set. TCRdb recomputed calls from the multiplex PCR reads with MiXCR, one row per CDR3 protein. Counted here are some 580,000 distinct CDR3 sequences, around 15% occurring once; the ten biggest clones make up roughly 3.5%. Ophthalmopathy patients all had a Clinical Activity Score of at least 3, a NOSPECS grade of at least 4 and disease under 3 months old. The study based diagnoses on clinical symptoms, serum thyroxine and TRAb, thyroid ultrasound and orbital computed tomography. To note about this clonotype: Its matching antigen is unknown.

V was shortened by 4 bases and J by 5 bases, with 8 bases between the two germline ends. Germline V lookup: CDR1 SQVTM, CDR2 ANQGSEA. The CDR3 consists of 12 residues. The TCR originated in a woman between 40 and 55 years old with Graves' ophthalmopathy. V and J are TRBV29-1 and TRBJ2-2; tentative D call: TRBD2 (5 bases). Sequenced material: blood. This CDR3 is CSVVSGTGELFF. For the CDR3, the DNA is TGCAGCGTTGTATCGGGGACCGGGGAGCTGTTTTTT.